The 21 T cell receptor beta chains reported below all come from one sample, sequenced in a study of T cell responses to AZD1222 COVID-19 vaccine. Some clones are missing from TCRdb's copy, which holds only in-frame ones; the method was immunoSEQ multiplex PCR. The sample lists over 150,000 clones, roughly 93% occurring once. The material sequenced was peripheral blood, taken 28 days after the second dose of the MenACWY control vaccine. Every receptor here comes from an adult who received the MenACWY meningococcal vaccine as a control.

The rearrangement links TRBV30 to TRBJ1-2; 9 bases agree with TRBD1. Trimming at V came to 1 base and at J to 4 bases, leaving 10 bases not matched to a gene. CDR1 GTSNPN and CDR2 SVGIG come from the germline V gene (reference sequence). CDR3 length: 16 amino acids. In DNA, the CDR3 is TGTGCCTGGAGTGGGGCGGGACAGGGTAGATTCTATGGCTACACCTTC. It encodes CAWSGAGQGRFYGYTF.

This clone was counted only a few times. The chain is built from TRBV27 and TRBJ1-1; 7 bases line up with TRBD1. CDR1 is MNHEY and CDR2 is SMNVEV in the germline V gene (reference sequence). V dropped 6 bases and J dropped 1; count of bases not matched to a gene: 5. The CDR3 spans 14 residues. The CDR3 sequence: CASRQQGGNTEAFF. CDR3 nucleotide sequence: TGTGCCAGCAGGCAGCAGGGGGGGAACACTGAAGCTTTCTTT.

A few counts support this clone. The chain joins TRBV6-5 to TRBJ1-1; 9 positions match TRBD1. The length of the CDR3 is 15 residues. The V gene's germline CDR1 is MNHEY and CDR2 SVGAGI. Trimming removed 6 bases from V and 4 bases from J; junction bases left unmatched: 9. The CDR3 region has the DNA TGTGCCAGCAGGCAACCGGGACAGGGAGGCACTGAAGCTTTCTTT. Protein product: CASRQPGQGGTEAFF.

Written as DNA, the CDR3 is TGCAGCGTTGTCGCGGAGTTCACAGATACGCAGTATTTT. It translates to CSVVAEFTDTQYF. The chain is built from TRBV29-1 and TRBJ2-3; no firm D call. Trimming shortened V by 4 bases and J by 2 bases, and 10 bases separated the two germline ends. This CDR3 contains 13 residues. The V gene's germline CDR1 is SQVTM and CDR2 ANQGSEA.

The rearrangement links TRBV20-1 to TRBJ1-2, with D unclear. Between the trimmed V and J ends, which lost 6 bases and 6 bases, there was a span of 8 bases. Germline values: CDR1 DFQATT, CDR2 SNEGSKA (reference sequence). The CDR3 consists of 10 residues. DNA for the CDR3: TGCAGTGCCAGTGGGGATGGCTACACCTTC. Residues: CSASGDGYTF.

The chain recombines TRBV19 with TRBJ1-1, with D unresolved. CDR1 and CDR2 from the germline V gene are LNHDA and SQIVND (reference sequence). This CDR3 region has 13 residues. Between the trimmed V and J ends, which lost 10 bases and 4 bases, there was a span of 16 bases. The CDR3: CATKTQMGTEAFF. In nucleotides, the CDR3 is TGTGCCACCAAGACCCAAATGGGCACTGAAGCTTTCTTT.

This clone has only one observation. V is TRBV30 and J is TRBJ1-2; D gene unclear. CDR3 length: 14 residues. V gave up 1 base and J gave up 0 bases, with 9 bases separating them. Germline-derived CDR1 and CDR2 are GTSNPN and SVGIG (reference sequence). Here the CDR3 reads CAWSGAATNYGYTF. Written as DNA, the CDR3 is TGTGCCTGGAGTGGTGCAGCAACTAACTATGGCTACACCTTC.

The V call is TRBV7-2, the J call TRBJ2-7, with TRBD1 identical over 7 bases. V was clipped by 6 bases and J by 3 bases; unmatched bases: 11. Germline V lookup: CDR1 SGHTA, CDR2 FQGNSA. CDR3 length: 15 amino acids. CDR3 DNA sequence: TGTGCCAGCAGACAACAGGGGTCGGGCTACTACGAGCAGTACTTC. Translating gives CASRQQGSGYYEQYF.

This rearrangement joins TRBV7-8 to TRBJ1-6; D remains ambiguous. Looked up from germline, CDR1 is SGHVS and CDR2 is FQNEAQ. The CDR3 extends over 14 amino acids. V lost 1 base to trimming and J lost 10 bases, with 11 bases between them. CDR3 bases: TGTGCCAGCAGCTTAGTTGACGGAACCTCACCCCTCCACTTT. The encoded protein is CASSLVDGTSPLHF.

The chain combines TRBV6-1 with TRBJ1-5, with 7 bases matching TRBD1. Germline values: CDR1 MNHNS, CDR2 SASEGT. This CDR3 comprises 14 residues. Trimming at V came to 3 bases and at J to 7 bases, leaving 6 bases not matched to a gene. The CDR3 spells CASSEGDSRQPQHF. As DNA, the CDR3 is TGTGCCAGCAGTGAGGGGGACAGCAGACAGCCCCAGCATTTT.

The chain uses TRBV27 and TRBJ1-6, with 9 bases that match TRBD1. From germline, CDR1 is MNHEY and CDR2 SMNVEV (reference sequence). J lost 13 bases, V lost 3 bases, and 13 bases had no gene match. This CDR3 is built from 16 residues. In DNA form, the CDR3 reads TGTGCCAGCAGTTTCCCCCCGAGACAGGGGGAATTTCCCCTCCACTTT. Translating gives CASSFPPRQGEFPLHF.

The CDR3 loop reads CASSPGRVPNNEKLFF. CDR3 sequence (DNA): TGTGCCAGCAGCCCTGGACGGGTTCCTAATAATGAAAAACTGTTTTTT. The chain employs TRBV7-8 and TRBJ1-4, with unresolved D. CDR1 and CDR2 from the germline V gene are SGHVS and FQNEAQ. The ends were cut back, 5 bases at V and 4 bases at J, with 17 bases in the middle. CDR3 length equals 16 residues.

The chain uses TRBV3-1 (or the pseudogene TRBV3-2) and TRBJ2-3, with 7 bases lining up with TRBD2. CDR1 is LGHDT, CDR2 YNNKEL, per germline (reference sequence). The trim removed 2 bases at V and 2 bases at J, leaving 13 bases unmatched. The CDR3 sequence is 18 residues long. The CDR3 loop reads CASSQKWPGGGVTDTQYF. The CDR3 DNA is TGTGCCAGCAGCCAAAAATGGCCCGGCGGGGGTGTCACAGATACGCAGTATTTT.

The V call is TRBV6-5, the J call TRBJ1-1, with 9 bases matching TRBD1. CDR3 length equals 15 residues. J gave up 4 bases and V 6 bases, and 9 bases lay outside the gene matches. The germline CDR1 and CDR2 sequences are MNHEY and SVGAGI. Here the CDR3 DNA reads TGTGCCAGCAGCCAGGACAGGGGTTTTCCCACTGAAGCTTTCTTT. Translated, it gives CASSQDRGFPTEAFF.

V is TRBV5-4 and J is TRBJ1-2; unclear D gene. Germline loops: CDR1 SGHNT, CDR2 YYREEE (reference sequence). V was pared by 3 bases and J by 6 bases, with 9 bases between. The CDR3 totals 12 residues. CDR3 in DNA: TGTGCCAGCAGCTGGGGTCAGAATGGCTACACCTTC. Amino acid sequence: CASSWGQNGYTF.

The chain links TRBV28 to TRBJ2-7; a possible D gene is TRBD1 (5 bases). Germline V CDR1 and CDR2: MDHEN, SYDVKM. The V and J ends lost 1 base and 2 bases respectively, with 12 bases between them. The CDR3 runs to 15 residues. The CDR3 region has the DNA TGTGCCAGCAGTTTATCCCCAGGGTTGACCTACGAGCAGTACTTC. Its protein is CASSLSPGLTYEQYF.

This chain connects TRBV3-1 (or the pseudogene TRBV3-2) to TRBJ1-1, with D uncertain. The V end was cut by 1 base, the J end by 10 bases, with 10 bases between. Germline CDR1 and CDR2: LGHDT and YNNKEL (reference sequence). This CDR3 region has 12 residues. DNA for the CDR3: TGTGCCAGCAGCCAAGGTCTGGGAGGAGCTTTCTTT. Protein sequence: CASSQGLGGAFF.

The gene calls are TRBV2 and TRBJ1-2, with TRBD1 identical over 7 bases. V lost 6 bases, J lost 4 bases, and 8 bases stayed unmatched. This CDR3 has 14 residues. Germline V gene lookup returns CDR1 SNHLY and CDR2 FYNNEI. CDR3 sequence (DNA): TGTGCCAGCAGCCCTACCCAGGGGGTCTATGGCTACACCTTC. The encoded protein is CASSPTQGVYGYTF.

The genes are TRBV7-2 and TRBJ2-5; TRBD2 matches at 7 bases. The CDR3 is made up of 17 amino acids. The V segment lost 5 bases and the J segment 7 bases; nucleotides outside the gene matches: 19. Germline loops: CDR1 SGHTA, CDR2 FQGNSA. CDR3 sequence: CASSPPLSRGSFGTQYF. The CDR3 coding sequence is TGTGCCAGCAGCCCTCCCCTCTCGCGGGGGTCCTTCGGGACCCAGTACTTC.

The V gene is TRBV13, the J gene TRBJ2-7; no firm D call. The CDR3 is made up of 12 amino acids. CDR1 PRHDT and CDR2 FYEKMQ come from the germline V gene (reference sequence). Trimming stripped 2 bases from V and 1 base from J, with 3 bases between. The CDR3 here is CASSLRSYEQYF. Here the CDR3 DNA reads TGTGCCAGCAGCTTAAGGTCCTACGAGCAGTACTTC.

The genes are TRBV5-1 and TRBJ1-4, with D possibly matching TRBD1 (6 bases). The CDR3 covers 15 residues. Trimming pared 4 bases from V and 4 bases from J, leaving 14 bases between. Germline V gene sequence: CDR1 SGHRS, CDR2 YFSETQ. CDR3 DNA: TGCGCCAGCAGCCCTTCGACAGGTTTTAATGAAAAACTGTTTTTT. This translates into CASSPSTGFNEKLFF.